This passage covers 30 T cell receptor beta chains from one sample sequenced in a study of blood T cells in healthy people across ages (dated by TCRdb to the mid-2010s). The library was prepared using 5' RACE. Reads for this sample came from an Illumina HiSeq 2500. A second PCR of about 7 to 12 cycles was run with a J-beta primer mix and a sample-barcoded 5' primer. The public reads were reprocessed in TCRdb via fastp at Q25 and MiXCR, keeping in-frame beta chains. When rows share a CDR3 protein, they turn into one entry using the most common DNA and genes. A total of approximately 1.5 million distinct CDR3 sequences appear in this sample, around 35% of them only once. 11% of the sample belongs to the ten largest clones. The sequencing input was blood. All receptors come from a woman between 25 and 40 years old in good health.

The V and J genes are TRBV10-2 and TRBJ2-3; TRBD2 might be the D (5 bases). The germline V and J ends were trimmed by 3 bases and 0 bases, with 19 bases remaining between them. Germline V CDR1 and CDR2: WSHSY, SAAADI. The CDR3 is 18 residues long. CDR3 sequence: CASSDSPSGEASTDTQYF. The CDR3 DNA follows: TGCGCCAGCAGTGACTCCCCGAGCGGCGAAGCTAGCACAGATACGCAGTATTTT.

In DNA, the CDR3 is TGTGCCAGCAGCTTGGCCGGGGCTAATACCAACAATGAGCAGTTCTTC. Protein: CASSLAGANTNNEQFF. The chain couples TRBV5-4 to TRBJ2-1; D may match TRBD1 or TRBD2 (5 bases each). This CDR3 is 16 amino acids long. Trimming removed 0 bases from V and 5 bases from J, with 15 bases in between. Per germline, CDR1 SGHNT and CDR2 YYREEE (reference sequence).

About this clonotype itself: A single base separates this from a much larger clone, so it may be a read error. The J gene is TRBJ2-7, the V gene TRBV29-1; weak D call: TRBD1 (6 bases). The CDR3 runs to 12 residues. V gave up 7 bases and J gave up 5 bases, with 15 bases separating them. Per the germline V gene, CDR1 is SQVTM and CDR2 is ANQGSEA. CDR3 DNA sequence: TGCAGCGGAGGGGGATCCGTCCACGAGCAGTACTTC. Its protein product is CSGGGSVHEQYF.

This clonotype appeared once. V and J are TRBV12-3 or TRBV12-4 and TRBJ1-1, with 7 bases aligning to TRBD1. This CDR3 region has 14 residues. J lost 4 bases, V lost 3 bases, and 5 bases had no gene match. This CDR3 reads CASSFRDSPTEAFF. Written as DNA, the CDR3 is TGTGCCAGCAGTTTCCGGGACAGCCCCACTGAAGCTTTCTTT.

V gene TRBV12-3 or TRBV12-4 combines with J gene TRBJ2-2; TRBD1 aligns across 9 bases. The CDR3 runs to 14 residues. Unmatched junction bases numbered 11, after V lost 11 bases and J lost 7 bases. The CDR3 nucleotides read TGTGCCCTATGGACAGGGGATGGGAACGGGGAGCTGTTTTTT. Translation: CALWTGDGNGELFF.

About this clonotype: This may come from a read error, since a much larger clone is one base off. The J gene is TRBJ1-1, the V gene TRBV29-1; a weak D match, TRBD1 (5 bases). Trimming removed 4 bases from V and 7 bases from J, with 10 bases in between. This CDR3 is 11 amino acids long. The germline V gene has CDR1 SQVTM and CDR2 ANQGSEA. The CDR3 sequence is CSVGQQSEAFF. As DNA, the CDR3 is TGCAGCGTTGGACAGCAGAGTGAAGCTTTCTTT.

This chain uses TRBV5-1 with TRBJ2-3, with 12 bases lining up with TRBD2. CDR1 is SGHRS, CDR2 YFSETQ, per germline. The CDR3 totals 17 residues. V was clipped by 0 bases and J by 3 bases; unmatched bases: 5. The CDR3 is CASSLESSGRATDTQYF. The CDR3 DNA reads TGCGCCAGCAGCTTGGAATCTAGCGGGAGGGCAACAGATACGCAGTATTTT. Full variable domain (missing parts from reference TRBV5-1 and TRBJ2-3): KAGVTQTPRYLIKTRGQQVTLSCSPISGHRSVSWYQQTPGQGLQFLFEYFSETQRNKGNFPGRFSGRQFSNSRSEMNVSTLELGDSALYLCASSLESSGRATDTQYFGPGTRLTVL.

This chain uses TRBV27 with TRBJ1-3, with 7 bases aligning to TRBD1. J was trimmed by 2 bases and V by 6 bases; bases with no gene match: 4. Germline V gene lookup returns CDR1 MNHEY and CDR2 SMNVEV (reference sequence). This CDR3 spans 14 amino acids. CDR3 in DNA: TGTGCCAGCAGGGGACAGATCCCTGGAAACACCATATATTTT. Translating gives CASRGQIPGNTIYF.

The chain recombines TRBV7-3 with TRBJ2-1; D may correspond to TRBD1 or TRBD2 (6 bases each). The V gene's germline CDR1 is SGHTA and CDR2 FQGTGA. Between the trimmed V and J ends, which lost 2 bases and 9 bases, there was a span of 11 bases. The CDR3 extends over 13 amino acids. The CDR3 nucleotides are TGTGCCAGCAGCTTACTCGGGGGCCCTGAGCAGTTCTTC. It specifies CASSLLGGPEQFF.

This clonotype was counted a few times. The DNA for the CDR3 is TGTGCCAGCAGTCCAATAGCGGGGCGAGACAATGAGCAGTTCTTC. This gives the protein CASSPIAGRDNEQFF. V and J are TRBV28 and TRBJ2-1; 8 bases line up with TRBD2. This CDR3 is 15 amino acids long. V lost 5 bases, J lost 5 bases, and 8 bases stayed unmatched. CDR1 and CDR2 from the germline V gene are MDHEN and SYDVKM.

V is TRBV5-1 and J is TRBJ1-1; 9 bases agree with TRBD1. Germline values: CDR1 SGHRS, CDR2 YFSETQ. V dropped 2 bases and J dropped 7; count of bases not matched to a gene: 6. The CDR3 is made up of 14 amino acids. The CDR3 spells CASSLPGTGREAFF. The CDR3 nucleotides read TGCGCCAGCAGCTTACCCGGGACAGGGCGTGAAGCTTTCTTT.

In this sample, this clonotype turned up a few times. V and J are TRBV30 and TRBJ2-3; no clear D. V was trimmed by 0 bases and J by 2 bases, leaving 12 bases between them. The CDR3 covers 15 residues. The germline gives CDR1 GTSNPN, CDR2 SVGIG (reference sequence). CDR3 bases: TGTGCCTGGAGTGTCCGAGGAAGGCTCACAGATACGCAGTATTTT. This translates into CAWSVRGRLTDTQYF.

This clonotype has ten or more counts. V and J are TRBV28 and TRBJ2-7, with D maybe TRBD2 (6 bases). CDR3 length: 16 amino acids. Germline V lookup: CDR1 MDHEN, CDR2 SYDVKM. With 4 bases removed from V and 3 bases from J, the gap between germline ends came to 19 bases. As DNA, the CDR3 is TGTGCCAGCAGTTCCCCTCAGAGTAGCGGTGTCTACGAGCAGTACTTC. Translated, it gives CASSSPQSSGVYEQYF.

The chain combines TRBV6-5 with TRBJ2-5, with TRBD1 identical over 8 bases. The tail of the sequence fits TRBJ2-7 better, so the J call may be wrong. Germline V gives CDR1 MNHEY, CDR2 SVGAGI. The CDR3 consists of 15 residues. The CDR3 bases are TGTGCCAGCAGACGCAGCAACAGGGGGAGCCACGAGCAGTACTTC. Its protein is CASRRSNRGSHEQYF.

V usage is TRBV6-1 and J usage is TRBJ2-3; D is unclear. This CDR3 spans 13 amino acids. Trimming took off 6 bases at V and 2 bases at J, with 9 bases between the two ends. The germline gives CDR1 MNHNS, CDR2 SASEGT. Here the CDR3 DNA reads TGTGCCAGCAGGATGCTATTCACAGATACGCAGTATTTT. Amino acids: CASRMLFTDTQYF.

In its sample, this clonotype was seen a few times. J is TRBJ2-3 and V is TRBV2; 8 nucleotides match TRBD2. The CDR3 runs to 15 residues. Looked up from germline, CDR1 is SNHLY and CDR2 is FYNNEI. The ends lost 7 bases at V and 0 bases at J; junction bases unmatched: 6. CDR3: CASTIGGGSTDTQYF. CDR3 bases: TGTGCCAGCACTATAGGCGGGGGGAGCACAGATACGCAGTATTTT.

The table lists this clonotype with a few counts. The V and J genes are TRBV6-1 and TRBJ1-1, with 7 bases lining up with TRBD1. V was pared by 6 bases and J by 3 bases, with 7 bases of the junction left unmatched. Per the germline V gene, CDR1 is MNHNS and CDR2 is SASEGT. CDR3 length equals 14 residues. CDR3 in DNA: TGTGCCAGCAGGGACAGGACCCTTCACACTGAAGCTTTCTTT. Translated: CASRDRTLHTEAFF.

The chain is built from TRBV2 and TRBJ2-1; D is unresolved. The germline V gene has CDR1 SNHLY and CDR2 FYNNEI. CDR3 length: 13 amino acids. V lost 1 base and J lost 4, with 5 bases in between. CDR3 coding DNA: TGTGCCAGCAGTGAAGGTTATTACAATGAGCAGTTCTTC. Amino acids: CASSEGYYNEQFF.

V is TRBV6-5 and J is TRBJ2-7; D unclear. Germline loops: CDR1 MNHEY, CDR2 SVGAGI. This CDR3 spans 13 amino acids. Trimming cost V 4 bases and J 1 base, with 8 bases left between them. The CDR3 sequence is CASSWKDSYEQYF. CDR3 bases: TGTGCCAGCAGTTGGAAGGATTCCTACGAGCAGTACTTC.

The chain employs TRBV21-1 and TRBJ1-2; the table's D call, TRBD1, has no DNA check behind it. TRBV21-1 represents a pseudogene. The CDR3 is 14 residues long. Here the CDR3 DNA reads TGTGCCAGCAGCCCCGACAGGGAACGATATGGCTACACCTTC. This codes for CASSPDRERYGYTF.

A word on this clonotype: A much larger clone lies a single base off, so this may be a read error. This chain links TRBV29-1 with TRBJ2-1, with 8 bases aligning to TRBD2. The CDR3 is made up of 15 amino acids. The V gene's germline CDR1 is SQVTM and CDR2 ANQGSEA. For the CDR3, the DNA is TGCAGCGTTGAGTCTTCCCAGCGGGGGTCAAATGGGCAGTTCTTC. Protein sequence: CSVESSQRGSNGQFF.

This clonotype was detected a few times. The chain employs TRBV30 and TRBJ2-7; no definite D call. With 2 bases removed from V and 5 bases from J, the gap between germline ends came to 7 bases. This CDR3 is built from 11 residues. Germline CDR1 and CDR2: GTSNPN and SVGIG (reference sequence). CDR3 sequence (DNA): TGTGCCTGGAGTACTGGCCACGAGCAGTACTTC. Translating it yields CAWSTGHEQYF. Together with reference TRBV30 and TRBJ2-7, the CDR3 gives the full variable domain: SQTIHQWPATLVQPVGSPLSLECTVEGTSNPNLYWYRQAAGRGLQLLFYSVGIGQISSEVPQNLSASRPQDRQFILSSKKLLLSDSGFYLCAWSTGHEQYFGPGTRLTVT.

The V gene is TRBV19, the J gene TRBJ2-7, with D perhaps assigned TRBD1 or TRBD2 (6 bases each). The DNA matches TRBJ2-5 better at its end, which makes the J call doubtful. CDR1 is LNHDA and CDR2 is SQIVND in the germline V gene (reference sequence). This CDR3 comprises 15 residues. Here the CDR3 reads CASQIPGGGSETQYF. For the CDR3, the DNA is TGTGCCAGCCAGATCCCTGGAGGGGGGAGCGAGACCCAGTACTTC.

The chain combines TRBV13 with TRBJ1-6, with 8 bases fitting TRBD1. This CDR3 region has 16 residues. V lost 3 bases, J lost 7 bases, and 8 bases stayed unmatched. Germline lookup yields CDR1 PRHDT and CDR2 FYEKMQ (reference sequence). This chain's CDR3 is CASSFGRGLGNSPLHF. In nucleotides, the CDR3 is TGTGCCAGCAGCTTCGGCAGGGGGCTTGGGAATTCACCCCTCCACTTT.

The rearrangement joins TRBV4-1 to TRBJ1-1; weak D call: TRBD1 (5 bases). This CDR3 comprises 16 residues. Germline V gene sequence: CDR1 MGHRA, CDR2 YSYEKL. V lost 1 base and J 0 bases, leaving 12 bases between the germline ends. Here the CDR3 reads CASSQGGRSMNTEAFF. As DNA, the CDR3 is TGCGCCAGCAGCCAAGGGGGGAGGTCCATGAACACTGAAGCTTTCTTT.

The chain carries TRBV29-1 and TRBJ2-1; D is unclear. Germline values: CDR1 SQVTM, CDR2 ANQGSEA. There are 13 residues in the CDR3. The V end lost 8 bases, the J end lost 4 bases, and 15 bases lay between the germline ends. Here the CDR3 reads CSLRSLVYNEQFF. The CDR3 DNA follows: TGCAGCCTTCGTTCTCTGGTATACAATGAGCAGTTCTTC.

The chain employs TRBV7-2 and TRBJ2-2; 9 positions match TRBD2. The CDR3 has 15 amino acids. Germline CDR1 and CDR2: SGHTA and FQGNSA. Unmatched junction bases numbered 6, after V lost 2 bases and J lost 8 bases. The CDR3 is CASSLRAGGGGELFF. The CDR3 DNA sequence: TGTGCCAGCAGCTTACGAGCGGGGGGAGGTGGGGAGCTGTTTTTT.

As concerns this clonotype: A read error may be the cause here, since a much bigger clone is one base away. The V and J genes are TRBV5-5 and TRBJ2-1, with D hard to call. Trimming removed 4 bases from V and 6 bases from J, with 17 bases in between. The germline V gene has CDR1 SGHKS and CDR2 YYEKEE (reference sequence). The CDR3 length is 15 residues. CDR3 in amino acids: CASSRPGALVNEQFF. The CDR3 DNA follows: TGTGCCAGCAGCCGACCGGGCGCCCTGGTCAATGAGCAGTTCTTC. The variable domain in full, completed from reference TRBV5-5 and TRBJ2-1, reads DAGVTQSPTHLIKTRGQQVTLRCSPISGHKSVSWYQQVLGQGPQFIFQYYEKEERGRGNFPDRFSARQFPNYSSELNVNALLLGDSALYLCASSRPGALVNEQFFGPGTRLTVL.

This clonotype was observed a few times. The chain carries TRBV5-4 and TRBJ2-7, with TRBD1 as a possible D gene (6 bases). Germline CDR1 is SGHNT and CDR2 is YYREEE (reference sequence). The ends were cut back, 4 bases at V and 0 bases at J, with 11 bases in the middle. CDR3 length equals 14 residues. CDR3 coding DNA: TGTGCCAGCAGCGGTCCAGGGGACTCCTACGAGCAGTACTTC. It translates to CASSGPGDSYEQYF.

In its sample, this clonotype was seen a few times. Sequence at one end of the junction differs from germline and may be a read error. For the CDR3, the DNA is TGCAGCGTTGCGACGGTGACCGGAGGGGGTCGTGATGGCTGCACCTTC. Protein product: CSVATVTGGGRDGCTF. This chain joins TRBV29-1 and TRBJ1-2; a possible D gene is TRBD1 (6 bases). CDR3 length equals 16 residues. Germline values: CDR1 SQVTM, CDR2 ANQGSEA. Based on the CDR3 plus reference TRBV29-1 and TRBJ1-2, the full variable domain is SAVISQKPSRDICQRGTSLTIQCQVDSQVTMMFWYRQQPGQSLTLIATANQGSEATYESGFVIDKFPISRPNLTFSTLTVSNMSPEDSSIYLCSVATVTGGGRDGCTFGSGTRLTVV.